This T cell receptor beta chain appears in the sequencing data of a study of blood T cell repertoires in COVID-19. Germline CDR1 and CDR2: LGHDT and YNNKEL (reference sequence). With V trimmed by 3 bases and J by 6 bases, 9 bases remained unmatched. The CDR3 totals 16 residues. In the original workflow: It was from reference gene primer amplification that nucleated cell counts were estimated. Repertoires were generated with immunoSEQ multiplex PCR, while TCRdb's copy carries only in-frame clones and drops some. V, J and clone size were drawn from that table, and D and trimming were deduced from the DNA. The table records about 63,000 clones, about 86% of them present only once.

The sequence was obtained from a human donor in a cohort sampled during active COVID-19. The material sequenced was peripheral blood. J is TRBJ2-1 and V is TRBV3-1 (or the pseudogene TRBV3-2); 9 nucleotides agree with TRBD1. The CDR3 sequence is CASSQGPGQGFNEQFF. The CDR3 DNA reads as TGTGCCAGCAGCCAGGGCCCGGGACAGGGATTCAATGAGCAGTTCTTC.